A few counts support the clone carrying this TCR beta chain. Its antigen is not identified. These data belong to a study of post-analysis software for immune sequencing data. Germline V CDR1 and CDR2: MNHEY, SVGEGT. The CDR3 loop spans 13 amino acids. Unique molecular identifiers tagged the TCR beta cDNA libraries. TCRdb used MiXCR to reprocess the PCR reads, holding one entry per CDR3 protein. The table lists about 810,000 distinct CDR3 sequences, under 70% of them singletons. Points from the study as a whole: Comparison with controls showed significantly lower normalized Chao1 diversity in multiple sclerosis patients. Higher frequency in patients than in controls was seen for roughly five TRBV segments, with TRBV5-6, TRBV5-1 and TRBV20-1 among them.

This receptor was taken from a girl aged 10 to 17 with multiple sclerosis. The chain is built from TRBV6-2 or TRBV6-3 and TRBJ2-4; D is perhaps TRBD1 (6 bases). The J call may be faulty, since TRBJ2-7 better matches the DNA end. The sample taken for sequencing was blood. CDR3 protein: CASSYDRTYEQYF. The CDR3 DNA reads TGTGCCAGCAGTTACGACAGGACCTACGAGCAGTACTTC.